This TCR beta chain was recorded in a study of shared T cell receptors in the human thymus. This CDR3 has 17 residues. The germline V gene encodes CDR1 MRHNA and CDR2 SNTAGT. The V end was cut by 0 bases, the J end by 1 base, with 15 bases between. Here immunoSEQ multiplex PCR was the method, and the copy in TCRdb shows in-frame clones only, minus some. The data show about 660,000 clones, around 89% seen once. This sample was shared with a second study, whose subject was human thymus T cells. That work adds: Thymus pieces cut out during corrective heart surgery were the tissue that was used. Seemingly biased V and J gene usage marked thymic and blood repertoires.

This TCR was recovered from a boy under two years old with a congenital heart defect. This chain uses TRBV6-4 with TRBJ1-2, with D possibly being TRBD1 (6 bases). The sequencing input was thymocytes. In DNA form, the CDR3 reads TGTGCCAGCAGTGACTCGAACAAAGAGGGGGATAACTATGGCTACACCTTC. Residues: CASSDSNKEGDNYGYTF.